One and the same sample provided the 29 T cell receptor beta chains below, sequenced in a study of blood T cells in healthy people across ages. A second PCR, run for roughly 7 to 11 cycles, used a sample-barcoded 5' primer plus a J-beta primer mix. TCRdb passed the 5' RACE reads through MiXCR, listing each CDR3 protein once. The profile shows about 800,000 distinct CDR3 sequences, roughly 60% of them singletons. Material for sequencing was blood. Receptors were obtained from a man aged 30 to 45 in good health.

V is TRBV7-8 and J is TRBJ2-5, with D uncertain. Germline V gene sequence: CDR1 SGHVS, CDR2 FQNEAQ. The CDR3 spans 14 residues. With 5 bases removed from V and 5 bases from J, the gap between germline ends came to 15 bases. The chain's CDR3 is CASSVLGWRETQYF. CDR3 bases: TGTGCCAGCAGCGTACTGGGGTGGCGGGAGACCCAGTACTTC.

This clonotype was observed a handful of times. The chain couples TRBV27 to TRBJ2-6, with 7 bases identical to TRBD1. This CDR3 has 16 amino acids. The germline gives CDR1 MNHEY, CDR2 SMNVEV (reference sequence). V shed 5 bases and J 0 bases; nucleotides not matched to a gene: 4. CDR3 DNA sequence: TGTGCCAGCAGTCACCAGGGGGTCTCTGGGGCCAACGTCCTGACTTTC. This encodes CASSHQGVSGANVLTF.

CDR3 coding DNA: TGTGCCAGCAGCTCAAGCGAAATCTCCTACAATGAGCAGTTCTTC. Protein sequence: CASSSSEISYNEQFF. V and J are TRBV7-8 and TRBJ2-1; D is undetermined. V lost 4 bases and J lost 0, with 10 bases in between. Germline loops: CDR1 SGHVS, CDR2 FQNEAQ. The CDR3 is 15 residues long.

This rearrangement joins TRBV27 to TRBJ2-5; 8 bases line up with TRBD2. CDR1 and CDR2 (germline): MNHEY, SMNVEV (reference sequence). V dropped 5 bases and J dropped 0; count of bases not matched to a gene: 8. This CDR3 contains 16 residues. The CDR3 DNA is TGTGCCAGCAGTGCAAGCCAAGCGGGGGACCAAGAGACCCAGTACTTC. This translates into CASSASQAGDQETQYF.

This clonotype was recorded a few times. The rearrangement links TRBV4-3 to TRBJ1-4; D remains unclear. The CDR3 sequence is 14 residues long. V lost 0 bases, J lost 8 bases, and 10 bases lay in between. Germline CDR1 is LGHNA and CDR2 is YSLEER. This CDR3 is CASSQDGLSEKLFF. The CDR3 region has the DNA TGCGCCAGCAGCCAAGATGGGCTCTCGGAAAAACTGTTTTTT.

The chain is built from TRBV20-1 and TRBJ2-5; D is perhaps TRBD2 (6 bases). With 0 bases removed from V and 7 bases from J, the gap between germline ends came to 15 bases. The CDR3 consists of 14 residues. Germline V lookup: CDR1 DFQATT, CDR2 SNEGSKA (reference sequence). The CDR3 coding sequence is TGCAGTGCTAGAGATTCACTAGCTGGTGGGACCCAGTACTTC. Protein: CSARDSLAGGTQYF.

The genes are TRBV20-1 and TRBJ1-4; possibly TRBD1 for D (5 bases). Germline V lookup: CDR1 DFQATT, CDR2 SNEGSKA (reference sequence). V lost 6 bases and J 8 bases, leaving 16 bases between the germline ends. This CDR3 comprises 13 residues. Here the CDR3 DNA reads TGCAGTGCCGGATCGGGGCCGGACGAAAAACTGTTTTTT. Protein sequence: CSAGSGPDEKLFF.

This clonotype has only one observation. In DNA form, the CDR3 reads TGTGCCAGCAGCGGGAAGAAAGCTTTCTTT. This translates into CASSGKKAFF. The chain is built from TRBV6-2 or TRBV6-3 and TRBJ1-1; unclear D gene. The V end was cut by 6 bases, the J end by 9 bases, with 8 bases between. Germline V gene lookup returns CDR1 MNHEY and CDR2 SVGEGT. This CDR3 has 10 amino acids.

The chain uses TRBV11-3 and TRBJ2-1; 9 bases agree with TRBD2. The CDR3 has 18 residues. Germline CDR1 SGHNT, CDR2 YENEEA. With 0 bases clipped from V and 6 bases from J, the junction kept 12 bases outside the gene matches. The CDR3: CASSLDQAGTSPINEQFF. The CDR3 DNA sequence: TGTGCCAGCAGCTTAGATCAGGCAGGGACTAGCCCTATCAATGAGCAGTTCTTC.

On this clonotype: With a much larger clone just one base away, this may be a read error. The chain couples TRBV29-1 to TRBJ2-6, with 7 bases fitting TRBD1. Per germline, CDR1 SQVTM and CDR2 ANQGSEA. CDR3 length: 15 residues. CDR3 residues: CGVVSRGLGANVLTF. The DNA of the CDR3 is TGCGGCGTCGTTAGTAGGGGGCTAGGGGCCAACGTCCTGACTTTC.

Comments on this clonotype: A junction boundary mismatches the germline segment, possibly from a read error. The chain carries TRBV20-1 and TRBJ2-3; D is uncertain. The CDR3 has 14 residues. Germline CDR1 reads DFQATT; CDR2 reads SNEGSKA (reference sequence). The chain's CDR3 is CSAGDSVGTDTQYF. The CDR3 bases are TGCAGTGCTGGAGATTCGGTCGGCACAGATACGCAGTATTTT.

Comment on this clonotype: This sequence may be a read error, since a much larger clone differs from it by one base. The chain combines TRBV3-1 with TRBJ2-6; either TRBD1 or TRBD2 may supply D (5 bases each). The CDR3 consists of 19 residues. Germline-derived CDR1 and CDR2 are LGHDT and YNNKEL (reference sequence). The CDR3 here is CASSQVVRGSSSGASVLTF. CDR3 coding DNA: TGTGCCAGCAGCCAAGTTGTGAGAGGGTCTTCATCTGGGGCCAGCGTCCTGACTTTC. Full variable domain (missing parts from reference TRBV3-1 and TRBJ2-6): DTAVSQTPKYLVTQMGNDKSIKCEQNLGHDTMYWYKQDSKKFLKIMFSYNNKELIINETVPNRFSPKSPDKAHLNLHINSLELGDSAVYFCASSQVVRGSSSGASVLTFGAGSRLTVL.

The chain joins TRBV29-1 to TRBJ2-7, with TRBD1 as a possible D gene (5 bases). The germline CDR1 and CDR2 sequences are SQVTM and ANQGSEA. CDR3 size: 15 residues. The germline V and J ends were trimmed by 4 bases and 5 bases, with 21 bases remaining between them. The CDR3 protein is CSVVGQGEESDEQYF. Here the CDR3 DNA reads TGCAGCGTTGTCGGGCAGGGCGAAGAGTCGGACGAGCAGTACTTC.

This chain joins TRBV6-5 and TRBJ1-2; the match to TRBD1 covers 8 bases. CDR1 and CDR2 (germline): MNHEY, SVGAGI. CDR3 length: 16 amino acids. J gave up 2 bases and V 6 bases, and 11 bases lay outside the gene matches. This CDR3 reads CASSYGTGSSNYGYTF. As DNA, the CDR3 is TGTGCCAGCAGCTACGGGACAGGAAGTTCAAACTATGGCTACACCTTC.

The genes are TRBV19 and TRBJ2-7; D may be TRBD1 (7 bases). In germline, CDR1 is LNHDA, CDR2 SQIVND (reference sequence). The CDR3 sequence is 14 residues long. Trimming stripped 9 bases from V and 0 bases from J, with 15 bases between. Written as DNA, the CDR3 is TGTGCCAGCAGGGGGACTCACAGCTCCTACGAGCAGTACTTC. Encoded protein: CASRGTHSSYEQYF.

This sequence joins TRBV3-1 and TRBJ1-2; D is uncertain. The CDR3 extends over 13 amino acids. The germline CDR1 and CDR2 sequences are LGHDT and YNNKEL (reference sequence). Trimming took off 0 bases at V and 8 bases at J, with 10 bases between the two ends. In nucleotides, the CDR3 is TGTGCCAGCAGCCAAGAAACGTGGAGAGGCTACACCTTC. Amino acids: CASSQETWRGYTF.

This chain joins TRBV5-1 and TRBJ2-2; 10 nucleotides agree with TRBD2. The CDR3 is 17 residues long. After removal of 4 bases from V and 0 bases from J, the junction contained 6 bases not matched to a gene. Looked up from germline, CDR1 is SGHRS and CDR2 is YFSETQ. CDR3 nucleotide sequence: TGCGCCAGCAGCCCCATAGCGGGGGGCACGAACACCGGGGAGCTGTTTTTT. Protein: CASSPIAGGTNTGELFF.

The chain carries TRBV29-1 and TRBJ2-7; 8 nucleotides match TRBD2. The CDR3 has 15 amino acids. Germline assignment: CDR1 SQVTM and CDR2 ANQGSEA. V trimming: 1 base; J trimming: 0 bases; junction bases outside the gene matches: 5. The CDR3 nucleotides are TGCAGCGTTGAAGTCTATCGGGGGGGCTCCTACGAGCAGTACTTC. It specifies CSVEVYRGGSYEQYF.

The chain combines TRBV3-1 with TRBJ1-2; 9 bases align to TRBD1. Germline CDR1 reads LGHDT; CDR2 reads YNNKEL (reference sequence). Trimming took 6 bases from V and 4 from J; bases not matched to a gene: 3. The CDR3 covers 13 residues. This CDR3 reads CASRQGAGYGYTF. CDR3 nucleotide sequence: TGTGCCAGCAGACAGGGGGCCGGCTATGGCTACACCTTC.

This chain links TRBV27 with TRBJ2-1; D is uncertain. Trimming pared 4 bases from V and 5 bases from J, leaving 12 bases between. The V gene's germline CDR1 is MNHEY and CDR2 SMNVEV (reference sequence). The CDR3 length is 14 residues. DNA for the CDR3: TGTGCCAGCAGTTCAACGGACCCCCACAATGAGCAGTTCTTC. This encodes CASSSTDPHNEQFF.

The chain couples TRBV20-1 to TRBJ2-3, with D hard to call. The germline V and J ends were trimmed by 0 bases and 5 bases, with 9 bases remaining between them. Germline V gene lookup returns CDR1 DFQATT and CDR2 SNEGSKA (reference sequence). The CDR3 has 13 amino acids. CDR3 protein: CSARETGGDTQYF. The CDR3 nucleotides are TGCAGTGCTAGAGAAACGGGCGGAGATACGCAGTATTTT.

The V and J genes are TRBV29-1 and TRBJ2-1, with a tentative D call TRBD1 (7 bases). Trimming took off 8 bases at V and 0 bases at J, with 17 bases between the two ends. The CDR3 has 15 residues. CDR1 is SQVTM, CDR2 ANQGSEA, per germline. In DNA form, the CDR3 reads TGCAGCACACGCAGGGGGGCGAGCTCCTACAATGAGCAGTTCTTC. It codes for CSTRRGASSYNEQFF.

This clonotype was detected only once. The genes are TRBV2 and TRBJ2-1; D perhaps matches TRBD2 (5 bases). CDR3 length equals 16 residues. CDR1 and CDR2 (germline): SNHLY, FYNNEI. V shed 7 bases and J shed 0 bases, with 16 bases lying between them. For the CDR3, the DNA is TGTGCCAGCAAACTTTGGGAGACGAGCTCCTACAATGAGCAGTTCTTC. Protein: CASKLWETSSYNEQFF.

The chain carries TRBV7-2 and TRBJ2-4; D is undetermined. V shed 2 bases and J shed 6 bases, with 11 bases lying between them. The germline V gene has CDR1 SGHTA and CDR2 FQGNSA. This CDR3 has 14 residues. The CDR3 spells CASSLNSRRNIQYF. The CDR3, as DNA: TGTGCCAGCAGCTTAAATTCACGGAGAAACATTCAGTACTTC. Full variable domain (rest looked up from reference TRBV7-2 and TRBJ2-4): GAGVSQSPSNKVTEKGKDVELRCDPISGHTALYWYRQSLGQGLEFLIYFQGNSAPDKSGLPSDRFSAERTGGSVSTLTIQRTQQEDSAVYLCASSLNSRRNIQYFGAGTRLSVL.

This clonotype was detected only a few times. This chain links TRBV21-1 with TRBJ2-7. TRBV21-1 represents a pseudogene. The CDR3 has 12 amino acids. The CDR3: CASSKAPYEQYF. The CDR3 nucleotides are TGTGCCAGCAGCAAAGCGCCCTACGAGCAGTACTTC.

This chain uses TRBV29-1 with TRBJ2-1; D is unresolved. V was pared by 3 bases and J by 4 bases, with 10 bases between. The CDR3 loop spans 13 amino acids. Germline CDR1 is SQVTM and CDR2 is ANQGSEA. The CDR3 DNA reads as TGCAGCGTTGACTCGGTGCGTTACAATGAGCAGTTCTTC. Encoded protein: CSVDSVRYNEQFF.

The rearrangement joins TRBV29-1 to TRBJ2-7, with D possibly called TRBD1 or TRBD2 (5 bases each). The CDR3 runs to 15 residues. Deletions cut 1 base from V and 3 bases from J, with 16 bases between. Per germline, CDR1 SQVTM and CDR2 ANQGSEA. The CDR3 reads CSVEGMTGTYYEQYF. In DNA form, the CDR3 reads TGCAGCGTTGAAGGAATGACCGGGACGTACTACGAGCAGTACTTC.

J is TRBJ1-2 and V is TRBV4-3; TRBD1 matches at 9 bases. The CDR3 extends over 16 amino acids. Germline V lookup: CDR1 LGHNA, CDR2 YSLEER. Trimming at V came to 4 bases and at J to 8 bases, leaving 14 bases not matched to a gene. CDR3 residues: CASSRSSRDRVRGYTF. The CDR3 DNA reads TGCGCCAGCAGCCGATCATCCCGGGACAGGGTGCGCGGCTACACCTTC.

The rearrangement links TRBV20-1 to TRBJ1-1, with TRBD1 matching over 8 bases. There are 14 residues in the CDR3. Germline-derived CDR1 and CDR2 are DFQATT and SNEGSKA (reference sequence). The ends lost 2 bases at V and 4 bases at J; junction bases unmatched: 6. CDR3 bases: TGCAGTGCTAGATCCCGACAGGGGCCCACTGAAGCTTTCTTT. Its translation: CSARSRQGPTEAFF.